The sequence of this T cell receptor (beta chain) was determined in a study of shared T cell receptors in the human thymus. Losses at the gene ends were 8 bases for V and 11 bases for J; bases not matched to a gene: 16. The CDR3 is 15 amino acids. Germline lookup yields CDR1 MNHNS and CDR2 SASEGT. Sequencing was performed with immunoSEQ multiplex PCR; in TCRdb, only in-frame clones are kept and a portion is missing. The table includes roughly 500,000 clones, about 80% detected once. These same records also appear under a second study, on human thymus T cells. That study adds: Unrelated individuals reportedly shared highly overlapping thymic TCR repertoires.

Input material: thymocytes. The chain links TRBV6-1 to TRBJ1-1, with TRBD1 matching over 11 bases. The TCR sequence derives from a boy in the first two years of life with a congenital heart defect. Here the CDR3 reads CASGWDRGGMNEAFF. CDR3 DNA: TGTGCCAGCGGATGGGACAGGGGGGGTATGAATGAGGCTTTCTTT.